Listed below are T cell receptor beta chains from one sample, sequenced in a study of OX40 agonist ivuxolimab in advanced cancers. This table comes from immunoSEQ multiplex PCR, and its TCRdb copy is limited to in-frame clones, with some not included. The sample lists roughly 120,000 clones; 80% to 95% were seen once. The specimen comprised CD4+ or CD8+ T cells sorted from blood, sampled in a trial of the OX40 agonist ivuxolimab. The origin of the receptors is an adult with an advanced solid tumor such as melanoma, head and neck, liver or kidney cancer. Both conserved end residues are part of each CDR3. The D gene is left open where the match is weak. Part of the rows lack a size; the others show once, few, many or a class for expanded clones.

D gene	CDR3 length	J gene	clone size	V gene	CDR3 protein	CDR3 DNA
-	17	TRBJ1-2	once	TRBV4-1	CASSQDQGLLGNYGYTF	TGCGCCAGCAGCCAAGATCAAGGGCTCCTCGGAAACTATGGCTACACCTTC
TRBD2	15	TRBJ2-7	-	TRBV5-4	CASRLGPSGTYEQYF	TGTGCCAGCCGATTGGGGCCTAGCGGGACCTACGAGCAGTACTTC
-	16	TRBJ2-2	-	TRBV27	CASTPTGLTNTGELFF	TGTGCCAGCACCCCTACCGGACTAACGAACACCGGGGAGCTGTTTTTT
-	15	TRBJ1-1	-	TRBV29-1	CSVGRPGRPNTEAFF	TGCAGCGTTGGGAGACCGGGACGGCCGAACACTGAAGCTTTCTTT
-	14	TRBJ2-7	-	TRBV5-1	CASSLVGGSYEQYF	TGCGCCAGCAGCTTGGTAGGCGGCTCCTACGAGCAGTACTTC
-	17	TRBJ1-1	-	TRBV18	CASSPPSSALVNTEAFF	TGTGCCAGCTCACCACCTAGTTCAGCTCTGGTGAACACTGAAGCTTTCTTT
-	15	TRBJ1-1	-	TRBV18	CASSSGGWGETEAFF	TGTGCCAGCTCGTCAGGAGGATGGGGTGAGACTGAAGCTTTCTTT
TRBD1	14	TRBJ1-2	-	TRBV10-3	CATGTGGGDHGYTF	TGTGCCACCGGGACAGGAGGGGGGGACCATGGCTACACCTTC
TRBD1	18	TRBJ2-7	-	TRBV7-6	CASSLAAQKGQGAGEQYF	TGTGCCAGCAGCTTAGCGGCCCAAAAGGGACAGGGGGCGGGCGAGCAGTACTTC
-	17	TRBJ2-3	-	TRBV28	CASSPPIQGGRADTQYF	TGTGCCAGCAGCCCGCCAATCCAGGGAGGTCGGGCCGATACGCAGTATTTT
-	17	TRBJ2-2	-	TRBV11-2	CASSLDLWQGKTGELFF	TGTGCCAGCAGCTTAGATCTCTGGCAGGGAAAAACCGGGGAGCTGTTTTTT
-	14	TRBJ2-7	-	TRBV19	CASSLRGETYEQYF	TGTGCCAGTAGTCTACGTGGGGAGACCTACGAGCAGTACTTC
TRBD1	15	TRBJ2-7	-	TRBV7-9	CASSPTGTGVDEQYF	TGTGCCAGCAGCCCCACCGGGACAGGGGTCGACGAGCAGTACTTC
TRBD2	18	TRBJ2-1	-	TRBV4-3	CASSQDRLTSGRYNEQFF	TGCGCCAGCAGCCAAGATCGATTGACTAGCGGGCGGTACAATGAGCAGTTCTTC
-	11	TRBJ2-1	-	TRBV6-5	CASSTYNEQFF	TGTGCCAGCAGTACTTACAATGAGCAGTTCTTC
-	14	TRBJ2-2	-	TRBV4-3	CASSHGQRTGELFF	TGCGCCAGCAGCCACGGACAGCGCACCGGGGAGCTGTTTTTT
-	15	TRBJ2-1	once	TRBV6-4	CASSPDLLEGDEQFF	TGTGCCAGCAGTCCTGACCTTCTGGAGGGGGATGAGCAGTTCTTC
-	14	TRBJ2-7	-	TRBV6-1	CASSDRGIGVEQYF	TGTGCCAGCAGTGATCGCGGGATCGGGGTGGAGCAGTACTTC
-	13	TRBJ1-5	-	TRBV30	CAWSAYSNQPQHF	TGTGCCTGGAGTGCTTATAGCAATCAGCCCCAGCATTTT
TRBD1	14	TRBJ1-1	-	TRBV19	CASSISTGDTEAFF	TGTGCCAGTAGTATATCGACAGGGGATACTGAAGCTTTCTTT
-	16	TRBJ2-3	once	TRBV4-3	CASSQGRIPNTDTQYF	TGCGCCAGCAGCCAAGGTCGGATTCCCAACACAGATACGCAGTATTTT
TRBD2	16	TRBJ2-1	once	TRBV10-2	CASSGSGTSDPNEQFF	TGCGCCAGCAGTGGATCCGGGACTAGCGATCCCAATGAGCAGTTCTTC
-	11	TRBJ2-4	-	TRBV25-1	CASQVGRVQYF	TGTGCCAGTCAGGTTGGAAGGGTTCAGTACTTC
-	11	TRBJ1-2	-	TRBV6-1	CASESNYGYTF	TGTGCCAGCGAGTCTAACTATGGCTACACCTTC
TRBD2	16	TRBJ2-3	-	TRBV10-3	CAISPSGSKGTDTQYF	TGTGCCATCAGCCCTAGCGGGAGTAAAGGCACAGATACGCAGTATTTT
-	15	TRBJ1-3	-	TRBV21-1	CASSSGGSRGNTIYF	TGTGCCAGCAGCTCTGGGGGGAGTAGAGGAAACACCATATATTTT